The present entry profiles one T cell receptor (beta chain) with its context. What it binds is unknown. The sample belongs to a study of T cells in Graves' hyperthyroidism and ophthalmopathy. Study-wide results and caveats: Most clonotypes expanded in thyroid above 0.001 were likewise present in blood.

Trimming pared 4 bases from V and 4 bases from J, leaving 13 bases between. Germline loops: CDR1 SEHNR, CDR2 FQNEAQ (reference sequence). The CDR3 length is 14 residues. There were TCR beta CDR3 regions amplified from RNA transcripts. The HTBI primer set drove a first-round RT-PCR of the TCR CDR3. One entry per CDR3 protein, called by TCRdb with MiXCR from the multiplex PCR reads. Of some 800,000 distinct CDR3 sequences in the sample, over 35% are singletons; the top ten hold more than 7%. The sample taken for sequencing was blood. The chain couples TRBV7-9 to TRBJ1-1; D not resolved. This TCR was recovered from a man aged 18-30 years with Graves' hyperthyroidism. The CDR3 region has the DNA TGTGCCAGCAGCTCGATTATTGCGGGCACTGAAGCTTTCTTT. Amino acid sequence: CASSSIIAGTEAFF.